This TCR beta chain was profiled in a study of CD8+ T cells in alopecia areata. This clone has a handful of counts. Sequencing relied on a cDNA template that was reverse transcribed from extracted RNA. The repertoire was sequenced with immunoSEQ multiplex PCR; TCRdb's copy has only in-frame clones and lacks some. The sample has 220,000 or so clones, 57% seen once; the top ten hold roughly 0.47%. PBMCs served as the source from which CD4+ and CD8+ T cells were sorted. The germline gives CDR1 SQVTM, CDR2 ANQGSEA. This CDR3 contains 12 residues. V lost 6 bases and J 5 bases, leaving 13 bases between the germline ends.

The sequencing used CD4+ T cells sorted from blood, collected at week 0. The chain joins TRBV29-1 to TRBJ2-5, with a tentative D call TRBD1 (6 bases). The TCR sequence derives from a human donor with alopecia areata. The CDR3 DNA sequence: TGCAGCGTCGAACGGGACACGGAGACCCAGTACTTC. Its translation: CSVERDTETQYF.